Below, 20 T cell receptor beta chains from the same sample are listed, as sequenced in a study of cytomegalovirus exposure and HLA in healthy donors. Primers for the PCR totalled 60 Vbeta and 13 Jbeta. Clones were sequenced by immunoSEQ multiplex PCR, and TCRdb holds only the in-frame ones, with some missing. This sample has about 170,000 clones; approximately 79% occur once, and the top ten carry 6% to 7.5%. Sequenced input: PBMCs. These receptors all come from a man aged 35-49 years in good health and CMV-seropositive.

The genes are TRBV5-8 and TRBJ2-7; possibly TRBD2 for D (5 bases). V lost 3 bases, J lost 5 bases, and 18 bases lay in between. The V gene's germline CDR1 is SGHTS and CDR2 YDEGEE. The CDR3 consists of 15 residues. The CDR3 here is CASSSGVASGHEQYF. The CDR3 nucleotides read TGTGCCAGCAGCTCCGGGGTGGCCTCGGGTCACGAGCAGTACTTC.

This clone appeared a single time. The rearrangement links TRBV6-5 to TRBJ2-2; TRBD1 matches at 7 bases. The trim removed 0 bases at V and 3 bases at J, leaving 4 bases unmatched. CDR3 size: 16 residues. Per germline, CDR1 MNHEY and CDR2 SVGAGI. Here the CDR3 DNA reads TGTGCCAGCAGTTACTCTACAGGGGCGTACACCGGGGAGCTGTTTTTT. Its protein is CASSYSTGAYTGELFF.

There are a few counts of this clone. The chain employs TRBV4-2 and TRBJ1-4; 9 bases are shared with TRBD1. CDR1 LGHNA and CDR2 YNFKEQ come from the germline V gene. The CDR3 covers 16 residues. Trimming removed 4 bases from V and 0 bases from J; junction bases left unmatched: 3. The CDR3 sequence is CASSPGQGSTNEKLFF. CDR3 bases: TGTGCCAGCAGCCCGGGACAGGGATCAACTAATGAAAAACTGTTTTTT.

The V and J genes are TRBV2 and TRBJ2-7, with a tentative D call TRBD2 (6 bases). V lost 6 bases to trimming and J lost 2 bases, with 17 bases between them. The CDR3 extends over 15 amino acids. CDR1 is SNHLY and CDR2 is FYNNEI in the germline V gene. In DNA form, the CDR3 reads TGTGCCAGCAGGGAAACTAGCCGGCTAACCTACGAGCAGTACTTC. Translating gives CASRETSRLTYEQYF. The full variable domain, its missing parts supplied by reference TRBV2 and TRBJ2-7, is EPEVTQTPSHQVTQMGQEVILRCVPISNHLYFYWYRQILGQKVEFLVSFYNNEISEKSEIFDDQFSVERPDGSNFTLKIRSTKLEDSAMYFCASRETSRLTYEQYFGPGTRLTVT.

The gene calls are TRBV4-1 and TRBJ1-2; D is uncertain. V lost 0 bases and J 8 bases, leaving 13 bases between the germline ends. The CDR3 has 14 residues. Germline CDR1 is MGHRA and CDR2 is YSYEKL. Here the CDR3 reads CASSQDINSKGYTF. CDR3 sequence (DNA): TGCGCCAGCAGCCAAGATATCAACAGTAAAGGCTACACCTTC.

Of note for this clone: At the DNA level, this CDR3 is encoded by other sequences in the same sample as well. This chain connects TRBV5-8 to TRBJ1-6; D may be TRBD1 (5 bases). Trimming pared 4 bases from V and 0 bases from J, leaving 14 bases between. Germline-derived CDR1 and CDR2 are SGHTS and YDEGEE. The CDR3 is 17 residues long. For the CDR3, the DNA is TGTGCCAGCAGCGGCCGGGGGTCCAGCTCCTATAATTCACCCCTCCACTTT. Residues: CASSGRGSSSYNSPLHF.

The chain links TRBV7-9 to TRBJ1-1, with D unclear. V lost 7 bases to trimming and J lost 4 bases, with 19 bases between them. Germline V gene sequence: CDR1 SEHNR, CDR2 FQNEAQ (reference sequence). This CDR3 region has 15 residues. CDR3 sequence (DNA): TGTGCCAGCATCCAACATTCGGGAGGGCTCACTGAAGCTTTCTTT. Protein product: CASIQHSGGLTEAFF.

V usage is TRBV2 and J usage is TRBJ2-7; 9 bases agree with TRBD1. CDR3 length equals 14 residues. V trimming: 10 bases; J trimming: 3 bases; junction bases outside the gene matches: 10. Germline CDR1 reads SNHLY; CDR2 reads FYNNEI. CDR3 DNA sequence: TGTGCCACGGCAACAGGGGGCGCCAGCTACGAGCAGTACTTC. This encodes CATATGGASYEQYF.

CDR3 sequence reads: CASSVAGQVSGGELFF. The CDR3 bases are TGTGCCAGCAGCGTAGCGGGACAGGTCTCAGGGGGGGAGCTGTTTTTT. The genes are TRBV9 and TRBJ2-2; 8 bases fit TRBD1. With 0 bases clipped from V and 8 bases from J, the junction kept 9 bases outside the gene matches. The germline gives CDR1 SGDLS, CDR2 YYNGEE. The CDR3 has 16 residues.

The chain combines TRBV2 with TRBJ1-1; 8 bases fit TRBD1. Germline CDR1 is SNHLY and CDR2 is FYNNEI. With 3 bases clipped from V and 7 bases from J, the junction kept 7 bases outside the gene matches. This CDR3 is built from 14 residues. DNA for the CDR3: TGTGCCAGCAGTGAGGACAGGGCCCCTGGTGAAGCTTTCTTT. The encoded protein is CASSEDRAPGEAFF.

The chain carries TRBV6-5 and TRBJ2-7; 9 nucleotides align to TRBD2. Germline V gene data show CDR1 as MNHEY and CDR2 as SVGAGI. Losses at the gene ends were 6 bases for V and 6 bases for J; bases not matched to a gene: 6. The CDR3 has 13 amino acids. CDR3 bases: TGTGCCAGCAGCCTTGAGCGGGGGGTCGAGCAGTACTTC. This gives the protein CASSLERGVEQYF.

V is TRBV7-9 and J is TRBJ1-2; D gene ambiguous. The germline CDR1 and CDR2 sequences are SEHNR and FQNEAQ (reference sequence). The CDR3 has 13 amino acids. Trimming stripped 10 bases from V and 4 bases from J, with 16 bases between. CDR3 loop: CATPPMVSYGYTF. CDR3 nucleotides: TGTGCCACCCCACCGATGGTTAGCTATGGCTACACCTTC. The variable domain in full, with the rest retrieved from reference TRBV7-9 and TRBJ1-2, is DTGVSQNPRHKITKRGQNVTFRCDPISEHNRLYWYRQTLGQGPEFLTYFQNEAQLEKSRLLSDRFSAERPKGSFSTLEIQRTEQGDSAMYLCATPPMVSYGYTFGSGTRLTVV.

The rearrangement uses TRBV7-2 and TRBJ2-5; a possible D gene is TRBD1 (6 bases). The CDR3 extends over 14 amino acids. The V end lost 2 bases, the J end lost 5 bases, and 12 bases lay between the germline ends. The V gene's germline CDR1 is SGHTA and CDR2 FQGNSA. The CDR3 sequence: CASSLTGLGETQYF. The CDR3 nucleotides are TGTGCCAGCAGCTTAACAGGGCTTGGGGAGACCCAGTACTTC. The whole variable domain, remainder taken from reference TRBV7-2 and TRBJ2-5, is GAGVSQSPSNKVTEKGKDVELRCDPISGHTALYWYRQSLGQGLEFLIYFQGNSAPDKSGLPSDRFSAERTGGSVSTLTIQRTQQEDSAVYLCASSLTGLGETQYFGPGTRLLVL.

The gene calls are TRBV7-9 and TRBJ1-3, with D perhaps TRBD1 (6 bases). The germline V gene has CDR1 SEHNR and CDR2 FQNEAQ (reference sequence). The CDR3 is made up of 13 amino acids. Trimming left V 6 bases short and J 2 bases short, with 8 bases between. CDR3 nucleotide sequence: TGTGCCAGCAGGAAGGGGGCTGGAAACACCATATATTTT. Its translation is CASRKGAGNTIYF.

The chain has TRBV2 and TRBJ1-2; 10 nucleotides align to TRBD1. The CDR3 sequence is 14 residues long. The trim removed 4 bases at V and 3 bases at J, leaving 2 bases unmatched. Germline CDR1 is SNHLY and CDR2 is FYNNEI. The CDR3 sequence: CASSGQGADYGYTF. The CDR3 nucleotides are TGTGCCAGCAGTGGACAGGGGGCGGACTATGGCTACACCTTC.

This clone was counted once. The chain recombines TRBV7-8 with TRBJ2-1; TRBD1 agrees at 10 bases. The germline CDR1 and CDR2 sequences are SGHVS and FQNEAQ. The CDR3 is 14 residues long. The V segment lost 4 bases and the J segment 7 bases; nucleotides outside the gene matches: 4. CDR3 sequence: CASSSRTGGNEQFF. The CDR3 DNA sequence: TGTGCCAGCAGCTCTCGGACAGGGGGGAATGAGCAGTTCTTC.

The chain couples TRBV27 to TRBJ1-1; D perhaps matches TRBD1 (6 bases). V lost 0 bases, J lost 7 bases, and 9 bases lay in between. This CDR3 has 13 residues. The germline V gene has CDR1 MNHEY and CDR2 SMNVEV (reference sequence). This chain's CDR3 is CASSLSRTVEAFF. The CDR3 DNA is TGTGCCAGCAGTTTATCGCGGACAGTTGAAGCTTTCTTT.

CDR3 sequence: CASSPGGDETQYF. The CDR3 region has the DNA TGTGCCAGCAGCCCAGGGGGCGATGAGACCCAGTACTTC. The rearrangement links TRBV5-5 to TRBJ2-5; 8 bases match TRBD1. Germline V CDR1 and CDR2: SGHKS, YYEKEE (reference sequence). V dropped 4 bases and J dropped 5; count of bases not matched to a gene: 4. The CDR3 contains 13 residues.

The V gene is TRBV7-3, the J gene TRBJ1-1; tentatively, D is TRBD1 (6 bases). The CDR3 extends over 16 amino acids. V dropped 1 base and J dropped 4 bases, with 16 bases sitting between them. The germline V gene has CDR1 SGHTA and CDR2 FQGTGA. The CDR3 reads CASSLRQVGPGTEAFF. The CDR3, as DNA: TGTGCCAGCAGCTTAAGACAGGTGGGGCCAGGCACTGAAGCTTTCTTT.

The gene calls are TRBV5-8 and TRBJ1-1, with 8 positions matching TRBD1. CDR3 length: 14 residues. Trimming at V came to 1 base and at J to 5 bases, leaving 4 bases not matched to a gene. The V gene's germline CDR1 is SGHTS and CDR2 YDEGEE. CDR3: CASSLTGGKTEAFF. DNA of the CDR3: TGTGCCAGCAGCTTGACAGGGGGAAAAACTGAAGCTTTCTTT.